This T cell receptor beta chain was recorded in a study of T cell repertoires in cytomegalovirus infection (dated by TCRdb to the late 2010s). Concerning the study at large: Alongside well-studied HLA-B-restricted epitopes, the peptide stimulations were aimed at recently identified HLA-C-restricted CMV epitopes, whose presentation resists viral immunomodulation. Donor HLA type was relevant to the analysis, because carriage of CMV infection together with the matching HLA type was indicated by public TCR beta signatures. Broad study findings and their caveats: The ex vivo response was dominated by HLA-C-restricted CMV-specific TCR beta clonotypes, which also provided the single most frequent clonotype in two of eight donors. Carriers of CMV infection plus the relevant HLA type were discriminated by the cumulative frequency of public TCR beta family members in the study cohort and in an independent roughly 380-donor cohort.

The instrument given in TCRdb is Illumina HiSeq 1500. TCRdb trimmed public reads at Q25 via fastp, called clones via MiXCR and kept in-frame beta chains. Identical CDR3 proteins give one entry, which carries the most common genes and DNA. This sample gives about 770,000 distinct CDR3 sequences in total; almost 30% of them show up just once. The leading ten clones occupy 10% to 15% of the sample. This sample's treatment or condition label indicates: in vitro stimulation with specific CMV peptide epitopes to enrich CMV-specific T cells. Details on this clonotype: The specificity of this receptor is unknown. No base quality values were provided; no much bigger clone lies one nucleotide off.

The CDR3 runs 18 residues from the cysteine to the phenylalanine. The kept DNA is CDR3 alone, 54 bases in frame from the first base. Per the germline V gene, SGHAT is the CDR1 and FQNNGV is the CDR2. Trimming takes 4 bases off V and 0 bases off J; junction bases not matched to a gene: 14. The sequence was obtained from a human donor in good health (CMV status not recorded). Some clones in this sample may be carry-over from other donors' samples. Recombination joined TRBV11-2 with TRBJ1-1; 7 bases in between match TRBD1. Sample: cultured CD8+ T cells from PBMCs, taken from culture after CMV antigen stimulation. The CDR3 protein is CASSSRQGNFELNTEAFF. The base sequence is TGTGCCAGCAGCTCTCGACAGGGTAATTTTGAATTGAACACTGAAGCTTTCTTT. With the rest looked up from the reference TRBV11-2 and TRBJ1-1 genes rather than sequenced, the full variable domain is EAGVAQSPRYKIIEKRQSVAFWCNPISGHATLYWYQQILGQGPKLLIQFQNNGVVDDSQLPKDRFSAERLKGVDSTLKIQPAKLEDSAVYLCASSSRQGNFELNTEAFFGQGTRLTVV.